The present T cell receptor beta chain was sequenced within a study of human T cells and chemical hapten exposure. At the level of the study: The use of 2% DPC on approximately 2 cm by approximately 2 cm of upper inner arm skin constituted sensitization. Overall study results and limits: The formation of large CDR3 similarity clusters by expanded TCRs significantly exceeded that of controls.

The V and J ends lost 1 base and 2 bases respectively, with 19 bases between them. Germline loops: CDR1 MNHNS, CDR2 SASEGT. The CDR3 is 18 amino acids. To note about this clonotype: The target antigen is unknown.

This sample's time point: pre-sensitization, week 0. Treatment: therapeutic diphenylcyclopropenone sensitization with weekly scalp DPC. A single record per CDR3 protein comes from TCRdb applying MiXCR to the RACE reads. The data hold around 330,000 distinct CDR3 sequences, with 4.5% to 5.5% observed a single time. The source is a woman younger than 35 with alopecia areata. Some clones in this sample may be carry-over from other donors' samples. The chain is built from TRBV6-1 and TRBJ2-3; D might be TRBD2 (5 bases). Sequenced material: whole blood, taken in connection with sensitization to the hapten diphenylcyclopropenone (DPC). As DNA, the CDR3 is TGTGCCAGCAGTGAAGGGAGGTCTTACTCGGGGAACACAGATACGCAGTATTTT. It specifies CASSEGRSYSGNTDTQYF.